This T cell receptor (beta chain) was sequenced during a study of blood T cell repertoires in COVID-19. V lost 6 bases, J lost 8 bases, and 7 bases stayed unmatched. Per the germline V gene, CDR1 is MRHNA and CDR2 is SNTAGT. The CDR3 consists of 14 residues. This table comes from immunoSEQ multiplex PCR, and its TCRdb copy is limited to in-frame clones, with some not included. The data show under 200,000 clones, approximately 85% seen once. The chain links TRBV6-4 to TRBJ2-1; 10 bases map to TRBD2. Sequencing was carried out using peripheral blood. This clonotype was sampled from a woman over 75 with acute or convalescent COVID-19. The CDR3 reads CASRNRGTSDEQFF. CDR3 DNA sequence: TGTGCCAGCAGGAATAGGGGGACTAGCGATGAGCAGTTCTTC.